These 20 T cell receptor beta chains came from one sample sequenced in a study of PD-1 blockade in classical Hodgkin lymphoma. Time point specified: newly diagnosed, previously untreated cHL patient sample. CD8+ T cell isolation from thawed PBMCs was performed by magnetic negative selection. The method was immunoSEQ multiplex PCR; TCRdb's version includes in-frame clones alone and lacks a portion of them. The sample consists of almost 9,500 clones, approximately 92% of them appearing once. Sample: CD8+ T cells from blood. The receptor source for this set is a human donor with classical Hodgkin lymphoma.

This chain joins TRBV6-5 and TRBJ2-7; D unresolved. CDR3 length: 15 amino acids. CDR1 is MNHEY and CDR2 is SVGAGI in the germline V gene. The V and J ends lost 4 bases and 4 bases respectively, with 17 bases between them. Here the CDR3 DNA reads TGTGCCAGCAGTTTAAACCGGGTGGAACTTTACGAGCAGTACTTC. It yields the protein CASSLNRVELYEQYF.

This chain connects TRBV2 to TRBJ2-3; perhaps TRBD2 as D (6 bases). Germline CDR1 is SNHLY and CDR2 is FYNNEI. The CDR3 totals 16 residues. The V end was cut by 5 bases, the J end by 0 bases, with 15 bases between. CDR3 sequence reads: CASSYFSGSSTDTQYF. CDR3 sequence (DNA): TGTGCCAGCAGTTATTTTAGCGGATCTAGCACAGATACGCAGTATTTT.

This chain connects TRBV7-9 to TRBJ2-7, with 7 bases lining up with TRBD1. The CDR3 runs 14 residues. J was trimmed by 0 bases and V by 3 bases; bases with no gene match: 2. Germline V gene sequence: CDR1 SEHNR, CDR2 FQNEAQ (reference sequence). CDR3 in amino acids: CASSFRGSSYEQYF. CDR3 nucleotide sequence: TGTGCCAGCAGCTTCAGGGGGAGCTCCTACGAGCAGTACTTC.

V gene TRBV10-2 combines with J gene TRBJ1-4; D unclear. With 5 bases removed from V and 0 bases from J, the gap between germline ends came to 10 bases. The CDR3 sequence is 15 residues long. Germline CDR1 reads WSHSY; CDR2 reads SAAADI. The CDR3 protein is CASSPQDPTNEKLFF. DNA of the CDR3: TGCGCCAGCAGTCCTCAGGACCCAACTAATGAAAAACTGTTTTTT.

The rearrangement joins TRBV28 to TRBJ2-2; 12 nucleotides line up with TRBD2. This CDR3 spans 14 amino acids. CDR1 MDHEN and CDR2 SYDVKM come from the germline V gene. V lost 5 bases, J lost 6 bases, and 1 base stayed unmatched. In nucleotides, the CDR3 is TGTGCCAGCAGTCTAGCGGGAGGGCCCGGGGAGCTGTTTTTT. This codes for CASSLAGGPGELFF.

The J gene is TRBJ2-3, the V gene TRBV9, with unresolved D. Germline CDR1 reads SGDLS; CDR2 reads YYNGEE. The ends were cut back, 4 bases at V and 4 bases at J, with 7 bases in the middle. CDR3 length equals 12 residues. The CDR3 reads CASSPGADTQYF. The CDR3 nucleotides are TGTGCCAGCAGCCCTGGTGCAGATACGCAGTATTTT.

This clone was recorded a few times. V and J are TRBV4-1 and TRBJ1-5; no firm D call. Trimming cost V 0 bases and J 6 bases, with 9 bases left between them. From germline, CDR1 is MGHRA and CDR2 YSYEKL. There are 14 residues in the CDR3. CDR3 nucleotide sequence: TGCGCCAGCAGCCAAGATTTTGGGTTTCAGCCCCAGCATTTT. Its protein product is CASSQDFGFQPQHF.

The V and J genes are TRBV7-9 and TRBJ1-6, with 7 bases matching TRBD1. The V gene's germline CDR1 is SEHNR and CDR2 FQNEAQ (reference sequence). The V segment lost 1 base and the J segment 10 bases; nucleotides outside the gene matches: 10. The CDR3 has 16 amino acids. The CDR3 is CASSLVYRGKGSPLHF. CDR3 coding DNA: TGTGCCAGCAGCTTAGTTTACAGGGGAAAGGGCTCACCCCTCCACTTT.

This chain uses TRBV2 with TRBJ2-7; D remains unclear. Germline values: CDR1 SNHLY, CDR2 FYNNEI. Trimming shortened V by 3 bases and J by 5 bases, and 8 bases separated the two germline ends. The CDR3 contains 12 residues. The CDR3, as DNA: TGTGCCAGCAGTGATTTGGTTCACGAGCAGTACTTC. Translation: CASSDLVHEQYF.

This chain joins TRBV16 and TRBJ1-5; D uncertain. Deletions cut 4 bases from V and 12 bases from J, with 16 bases between. Germline V gene lookup returns CDR1 KGHSY and CDR2 FQNENV. The CDR3 runs 13 residues. DNA of the CDR3: TGTGCCAGCAGCCCTTGGACCGACGAGAGCCAGCATTTT. It specifies CASSPWTDESQHF. The full variable domain, rest sourced from reference TRBV16 and TRBJ1-5, is GEEVAQTPKHLVRGEGQKAKLYCAPIKGHSYVFWYQQVLKNEFKFLISFQNENVFDETGMPKERFSAKCLPNSPCSLEIQATKLEDSAVYFCASSPWTDESQHFGDGTRLSIL.

The DNA of the CDR3 is TGCAGTGCTTTGAGTGCATATGGCTACACCTTC. Translating gives CSALSAYGYTF. This rearrangement joins TRBV20-1 to TRBJ1-2; D uncertain. Trimming took off 5 bases at V and 5 bases at J, with 9 bases between the two ends. This CDR3 comprises 11 residues. Germline assignment: CDR1 DFQATT and CDR2 SNEGSKA (reference sequence).

V is TRBV6-4 and J is TRBJ2-6; D is undetermined. The CDR3 length is 15 residues. The V end lost 2 bases, the J end lost 0 bases, and 5 bases lay between the germline ends. Germline V gives CDR1 MRHNA, CDR2 SNTAGT. The CDR3 bases are TGTGCCAGCAGTGACGATCACTCTGGGGCCAACGTCCTGACTTTC. It is translated as CASSDDHSGANVLTF.

The chain links TRBV13 to TRBJ2-5; 9 bases are a match to TRBD1. The CDR3 covers 17 residues. V lost 2 bases, J lost 3 bases, and 10 bases stayed unmatched. Germline CDR1 reads PRHDT; CDR2 reads FYEKMQ (reference sequence). The CDR3 coding sequence is TGTGCCAGCAGCTTAATAGGGACAGGGTTAGATGAAGAGACCCAGTACTTC. It codes for CASSLIGTGLDEETQYF.

The J gene is TRBJ2-5, the V gene TRBV18, with 8 bases fitting TRBD1. V shed 5 bases and J 5 bases; nucleotides not matched to a gene: 4. The CDR3 covers 13 residues. Per the germline V gene, CDR1 is KGHSH and CDR2 is LQKENI. This CDR3 reads CASSSGGRETQYF. CDR3 nucleotides: TGTGCCAGCTCATCAGGGGGCCGGGAGACCCAGTACTTC.

V and J are TRBV14 and TRBJ1-4; tentative D call: TRBD1 (6 bases). This CDR3 contains 16 residues. The V end lost 3 bases, the J end lost 2 bases, and 13 bases lay between the germline ends. Per germline, CDR1 SGHDN and CDR2 FVKESK. CDR3 sequence reads: CASSQFTGSTNEKLFF. The CDR3 DNA follows: TGTGCCAGCAGCCAGTTTACAGGGTCCACTAATGAAAAACTGTTTTTT.

CDR3 DNA sequence: TGTGCCAGCAGATTAGGGACTAGCGGGAGGGTGAATACGCAGTATTTT. As protein: CASRLGTSGRVNTQYF. This chain uses TRBV2 with TRBJ2-3, with 16 bases matching TRBD2. This CDR3 region has 16 residues. The junction had 7 bases not matched to a gene; V was cut back by 6 bases and J by 7 bases. Per the germline V gene, CDR1 is SNHLY and CDR2 is FYNNEI.

The gene calls are TRBV19 and TRBJ1-5; D is perhaps TRBD1 (5 bases). CDR3 length equals 15 residues. The germline V and J ends were trimmed by 8 bases and 3 bases, with 17 bases remaining between them. Germline V gives CDR1 LNHDA, CDR2 SQIVND (reference sequence). The CDR3 protein is CASSSARGFNQPQHF. In nucleotides, the CDR3 is TGTGCCAGTTCGTCCGCTCGGGGCTTCAATCAGCCCCAGCATTTT.

J is TRBJ2-6 and V is TRBV6-4, with 7 bases lining up with TRBD1. CDR3 length: 16 amino acids. In germline, CDR1 is MRHNA, CDR2 SNTAGT. The ends lost 0 bases at V and 2 bases at J; junction bases unmatched: 1. For the CDR3, the DNA is TGTGCCAGCAGTGACTCAGGGGGCGCTGGGGCCAACGTCCTGACTTTC. Protein product: CASSDSGGAGANVLTF.

The gene calls are TRBV19 and TRBJ1-6, with D possibly being TRBD1 (6 bases). V lost 3 bases and J 6 bases, leaving 9 bases between the germline ends. This CDR3 is built from 14 residues. Germline V gene data show CDR1 as LNHDA and CDR2 as SQIVND (reference sequence). CDR3 in DNA: TGTGCCAGTAGTATGGGACAAATTAATTCACCCCTCCACTTT. This encodes CASSMGQINSPLHF.

The V call is TRBV11-3, the J call TRBJ1-5; D is perhaps TRBD1 (5 bases). The V end lost 1 base, the J end lost 13 bases, and 11 bases lay between the germline ends. The V gene's germline CDR1 is SGHNT and CDR2 YENEEA. The CDR3 is made up of 12 amino acids. The CDR3 protein is CASSLVGASQHF. CDR3 bases: TGTGCCAGCAGCTTAGTCGGGGCATCGCAGCATTTT.